The sample holds many counts of the clone carrying this T cell receptor beta chain. Per germline, CDR1 SGHAT and CDR2 FQNNGV. The CDR3 runs 15 residues. V was trimmed by 5 bases and J by 4 bases, leaving 14 bases between them. These data belong to a study of human T cells and chemical hapten exposure. Total RNA came from unfractionated whole blood. TCRdb processed the 5' RACE reads anew with MiXCR; each CDR3 protein has one entry. The sample includes approximately 150,000 distinct CDR3 sequences, 3.5% to 5% of them seen just once. V usage is TRBV11-2 and J usage is TRBJ2-2, with D possibly matching TRBD2 (5 bases). This TCR came from a female donor in good health. CDR3 coding DNA: TGTGCCAGCAGCCCCCAACTAGGTGTCACCGGGGAGCTGTTTTTT. Amino acids: CASSPQLGVTGELFF.